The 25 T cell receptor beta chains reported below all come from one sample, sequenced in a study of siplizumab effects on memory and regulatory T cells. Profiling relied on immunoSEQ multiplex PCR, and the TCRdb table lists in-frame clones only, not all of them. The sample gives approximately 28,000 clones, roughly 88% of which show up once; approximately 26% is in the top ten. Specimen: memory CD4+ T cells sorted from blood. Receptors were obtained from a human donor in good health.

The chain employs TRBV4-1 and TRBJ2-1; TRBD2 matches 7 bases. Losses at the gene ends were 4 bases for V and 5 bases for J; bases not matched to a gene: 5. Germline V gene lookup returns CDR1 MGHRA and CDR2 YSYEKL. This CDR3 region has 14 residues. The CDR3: CASSPAGINNEQFF. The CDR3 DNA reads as TGCGCCAGCAGCCCAGCGGGAATAAACAATGAGCAGTTCTTC.

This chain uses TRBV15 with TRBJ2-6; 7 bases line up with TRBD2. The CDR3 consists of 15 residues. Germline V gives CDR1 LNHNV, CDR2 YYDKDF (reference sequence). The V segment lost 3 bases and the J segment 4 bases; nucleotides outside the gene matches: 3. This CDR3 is CATSRGGEGANVLTF. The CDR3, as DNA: TGTGCCACCAGCAGGGGAGGGGAGGGGGCCAACGTCCTGACTTTC.

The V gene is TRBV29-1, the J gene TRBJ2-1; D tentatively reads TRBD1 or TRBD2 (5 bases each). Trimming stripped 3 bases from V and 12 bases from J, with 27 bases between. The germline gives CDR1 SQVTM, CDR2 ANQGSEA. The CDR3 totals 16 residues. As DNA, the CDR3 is TGCAGCGTTGACAAATTGGGGGACGGAAGGCCTATTGGGCAGTTCTTC. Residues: CSVDKLGDGRPIGQFF.

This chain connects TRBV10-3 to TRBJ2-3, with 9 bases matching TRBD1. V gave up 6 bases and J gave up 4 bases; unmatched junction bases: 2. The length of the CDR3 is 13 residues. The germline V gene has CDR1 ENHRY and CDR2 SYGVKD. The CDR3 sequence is CAIRGTGPDTQYF. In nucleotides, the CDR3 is TGTGCCATCAGGGGGACAGGGCCAGATACGCAGTATTTT.

Here the CDR3 reads CASRTYSGRSNYEQYF. CDR3 coding DNA: TGTGCAAGTCGCACCTATAGCGGGAGGTCCAACTACGAGCAGTACTTC. This chain links TRBV12-2 with TRBJ2-7; TRBD2 is the table's D call, not checked against the DNA. TRBV12-2 is noted as a pseudogene. The CDR3 totals 16 residues.

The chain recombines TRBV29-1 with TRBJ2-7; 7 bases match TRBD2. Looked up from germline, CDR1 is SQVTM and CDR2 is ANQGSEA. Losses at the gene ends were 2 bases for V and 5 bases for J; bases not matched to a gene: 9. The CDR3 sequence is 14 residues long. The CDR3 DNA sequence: TGCAGCGTTGAACGCGGTGGGAGGGCCGACGAGCAGTACTTC. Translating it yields CSVERGGRADEQYF.

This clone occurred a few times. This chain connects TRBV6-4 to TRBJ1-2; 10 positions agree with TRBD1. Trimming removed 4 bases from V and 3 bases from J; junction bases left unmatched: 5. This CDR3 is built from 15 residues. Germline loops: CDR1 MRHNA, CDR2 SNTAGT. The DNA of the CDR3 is TGTGCCAGCAGTGTTACCGGGACAGGGGACTATGGCTACACCTTC. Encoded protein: CASSVTGTGDYGYTF.

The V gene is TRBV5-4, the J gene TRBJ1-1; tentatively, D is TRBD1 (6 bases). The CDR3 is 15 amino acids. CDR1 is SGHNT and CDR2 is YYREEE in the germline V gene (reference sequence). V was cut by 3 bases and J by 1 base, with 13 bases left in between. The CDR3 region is CASSSQGGSNTEAFF. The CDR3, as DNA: TGTGCCAGCAGCTCACAGGGCGGATCGAACACTGAAGCTTTCTTT.

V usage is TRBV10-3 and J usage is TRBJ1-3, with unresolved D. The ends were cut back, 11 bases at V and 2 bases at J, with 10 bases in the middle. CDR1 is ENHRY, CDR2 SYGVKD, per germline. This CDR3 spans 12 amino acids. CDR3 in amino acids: CAVVDTGNTIYF. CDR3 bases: TGTGCCGTCGTAGACACTGGAAACACCATATATTTT.

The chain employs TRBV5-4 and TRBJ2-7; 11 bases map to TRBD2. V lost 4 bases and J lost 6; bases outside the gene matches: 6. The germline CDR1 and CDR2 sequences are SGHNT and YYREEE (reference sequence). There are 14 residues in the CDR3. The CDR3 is CASSISGRASEQYF. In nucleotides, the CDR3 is TGTGCCAGCAGCATTAGCGGGAGGGCCTCCGAGCAGTACTTC.

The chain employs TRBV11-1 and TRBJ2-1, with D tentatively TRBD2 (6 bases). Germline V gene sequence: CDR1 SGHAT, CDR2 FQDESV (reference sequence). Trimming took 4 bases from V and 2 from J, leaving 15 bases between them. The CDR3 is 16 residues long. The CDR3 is CASSSGRGGAYNEQFF. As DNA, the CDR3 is TGTGCCAGCAGCTCCGGTAGAGGCGGGGCCTACAATGAGCAGTTCTTC. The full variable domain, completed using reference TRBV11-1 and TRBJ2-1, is EAEVAQSPRYKITEKSQAVAFWCDPISGHATLYWYRQILGQGPELLVQFQDESVVDDSQLPKDRFSAERLKGVDSTLKIQPAELGDSAMYLCASSSGRGGAYNEQFFGPGTRLTVL.

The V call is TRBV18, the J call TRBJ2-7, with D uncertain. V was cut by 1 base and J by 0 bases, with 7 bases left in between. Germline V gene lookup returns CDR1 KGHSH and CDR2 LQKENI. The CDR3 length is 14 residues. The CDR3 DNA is TGTGCCAGCTCACCACTTTCAGGCTCCTACGAGCAGTACTTC. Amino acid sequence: CASSPLSGSYEQYF.

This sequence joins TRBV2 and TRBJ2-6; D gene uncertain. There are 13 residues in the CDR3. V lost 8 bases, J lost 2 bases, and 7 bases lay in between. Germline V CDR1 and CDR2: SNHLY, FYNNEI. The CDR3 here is CASDEAGANVLTF. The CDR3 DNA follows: TGTGCCAGCGACGAAGCTGGGGCCAACGTCCTGACTTTC.

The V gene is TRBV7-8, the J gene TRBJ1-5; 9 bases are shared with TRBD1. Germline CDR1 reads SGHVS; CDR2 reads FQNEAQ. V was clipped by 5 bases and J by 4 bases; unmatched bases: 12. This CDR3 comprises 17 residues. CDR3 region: CASSPFGRDRVNQPQHF. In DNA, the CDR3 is TGTGCCAGCAGCCCTTTTGGCAGGGACAGGGTTAATCAGCCCCAGCATTTT.

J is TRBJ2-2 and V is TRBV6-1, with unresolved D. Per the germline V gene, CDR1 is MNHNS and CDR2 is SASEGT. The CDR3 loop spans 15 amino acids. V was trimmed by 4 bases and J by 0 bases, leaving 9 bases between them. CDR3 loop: CASSVGFANTGELFF. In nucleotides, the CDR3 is TGTGCCAGCAGTGTGGGCTTCGCGAACACCGGGGAGCTGTTTTTT.

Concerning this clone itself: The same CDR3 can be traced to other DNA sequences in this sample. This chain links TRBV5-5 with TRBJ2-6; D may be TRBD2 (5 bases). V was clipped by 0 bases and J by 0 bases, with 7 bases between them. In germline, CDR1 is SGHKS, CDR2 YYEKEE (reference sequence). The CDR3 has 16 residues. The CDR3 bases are TGTGCCAGCAGCTTGGGCACTAGCTCTGGGGCCAACGTCCTGACTTTC. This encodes CASSLGTSSGANVLTF.

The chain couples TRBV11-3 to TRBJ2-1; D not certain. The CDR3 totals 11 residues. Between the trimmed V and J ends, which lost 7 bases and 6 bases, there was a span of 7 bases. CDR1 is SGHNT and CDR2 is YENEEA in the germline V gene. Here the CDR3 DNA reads TGTGCCAGCACCCTAGGCAATGAGCAGTTCTTC. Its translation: CASTLGNEQFF.

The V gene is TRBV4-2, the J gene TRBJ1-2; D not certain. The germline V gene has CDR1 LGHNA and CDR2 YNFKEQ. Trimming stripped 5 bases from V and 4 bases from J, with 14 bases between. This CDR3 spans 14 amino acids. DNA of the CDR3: TGTGCCAGCAGCTCCCCCCTCCGGGGCTATGGCTACACCTTC. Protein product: CASSSPLRGYGYTF.

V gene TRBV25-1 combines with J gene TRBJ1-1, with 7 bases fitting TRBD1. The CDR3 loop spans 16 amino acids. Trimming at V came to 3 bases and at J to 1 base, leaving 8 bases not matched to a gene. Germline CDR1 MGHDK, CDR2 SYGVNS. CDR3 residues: CASSDRPGQPNTEAFF. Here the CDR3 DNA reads TGTGCCAGCAGTGATCGCCCGGGACAGCCGAACACTGAAGCTTTCTTT.

This CDR3 is CASSLGSIADTQYF. CDR3 nucleotide sequence: TGTGCCAGCAGCTTAGGCAGTATCGCAGATACGCAGTATTTT. The J gene is TRBJ2-3, the V gene TRBV5-6, with no clear D. This CDR3 contains 14 residues. Trimming took 2 bases from V and 4 from J, leaving 11 bases between them. Germline assignment: CDR1 SGHDT and CDR2 YYEEEE.

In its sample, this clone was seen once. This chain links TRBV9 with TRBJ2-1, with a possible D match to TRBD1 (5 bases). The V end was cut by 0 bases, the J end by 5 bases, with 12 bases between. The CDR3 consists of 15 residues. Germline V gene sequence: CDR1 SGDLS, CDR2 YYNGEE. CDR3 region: CASSVEARGNNEQFF. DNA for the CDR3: TGTGCCAGCAGCGTAGAAGCTAGGGGCAACAATGAGCAGTTCTTC.

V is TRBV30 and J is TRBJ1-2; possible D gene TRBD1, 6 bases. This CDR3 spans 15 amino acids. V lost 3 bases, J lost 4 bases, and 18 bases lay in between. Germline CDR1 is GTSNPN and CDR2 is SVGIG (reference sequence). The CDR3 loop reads CAWRNEFRTVYGYTF. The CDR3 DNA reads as TGTGCCTGGAGAAATGAATTCCGGACAGTCTATGGCTACACCTTC.

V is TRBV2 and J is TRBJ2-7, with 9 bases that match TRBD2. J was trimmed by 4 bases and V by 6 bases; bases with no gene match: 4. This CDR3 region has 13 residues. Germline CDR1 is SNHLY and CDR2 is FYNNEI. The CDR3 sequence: CASRGAGGYEQYF. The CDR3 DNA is TGTGCCAGCAGGGGAGCGGGAGGTTACGAGCAGTACTTC.

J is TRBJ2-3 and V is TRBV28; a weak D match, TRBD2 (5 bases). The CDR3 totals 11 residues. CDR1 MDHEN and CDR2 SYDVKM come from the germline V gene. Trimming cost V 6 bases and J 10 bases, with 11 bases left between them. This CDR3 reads CASRGGGSQYF. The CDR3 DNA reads TGTGCCAGCAGGGGTGGAGGATCGCAGTATTTT.

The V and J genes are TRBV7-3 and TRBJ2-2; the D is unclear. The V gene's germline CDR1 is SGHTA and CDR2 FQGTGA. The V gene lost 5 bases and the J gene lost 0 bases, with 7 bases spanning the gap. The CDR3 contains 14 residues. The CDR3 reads CASSPLANTGELFF. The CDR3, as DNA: TGTGCCAGCAGCCCGCTCGCGAACACCGGGGAGCTGTTTTTT.